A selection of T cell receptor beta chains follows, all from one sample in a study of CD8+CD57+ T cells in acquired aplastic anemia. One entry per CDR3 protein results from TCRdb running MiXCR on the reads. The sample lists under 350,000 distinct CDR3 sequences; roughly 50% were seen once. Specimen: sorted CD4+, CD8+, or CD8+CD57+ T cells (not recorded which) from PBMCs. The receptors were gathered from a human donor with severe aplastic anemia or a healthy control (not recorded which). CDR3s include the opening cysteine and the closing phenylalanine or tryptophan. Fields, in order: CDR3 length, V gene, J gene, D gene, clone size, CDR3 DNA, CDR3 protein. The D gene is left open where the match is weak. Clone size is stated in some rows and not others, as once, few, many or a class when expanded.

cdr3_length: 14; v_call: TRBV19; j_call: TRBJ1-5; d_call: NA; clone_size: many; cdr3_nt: TGTGCCAGTAGATGGGAGCTTTCCAATCAGCCCCAGCATTTT; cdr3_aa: CASRWELSNQPQHF
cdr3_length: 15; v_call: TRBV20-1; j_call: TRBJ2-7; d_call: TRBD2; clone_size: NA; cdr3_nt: TGCACCAAAACCGGCCTAGCGGGAGTTTGCTACGAGCAGTACTTC; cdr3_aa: CTKTGLAGVCYEQYF
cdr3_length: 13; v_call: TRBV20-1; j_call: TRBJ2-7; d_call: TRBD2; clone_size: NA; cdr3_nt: TGCAGTGCTAGAGATATAGGAGGCGGGAGTATCAACTTC; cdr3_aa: CSARDIGGGSINF
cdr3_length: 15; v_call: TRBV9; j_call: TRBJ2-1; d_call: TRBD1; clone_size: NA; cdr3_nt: TGTGCCAGCAGCGTAGGACAGGGGCCCTACAATGAGCAGTTCTTC; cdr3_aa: CASSVGQGPYNEQFF
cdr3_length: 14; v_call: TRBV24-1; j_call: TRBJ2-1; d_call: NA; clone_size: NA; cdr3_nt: TGTGCCAGCAGAGGGACCGTCTCCTACAATGAGCAGTTCTTC; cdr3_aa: CASRGTVSYNEQFF
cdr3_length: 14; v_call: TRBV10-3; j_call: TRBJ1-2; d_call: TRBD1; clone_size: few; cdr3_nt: TGTGCCATCAGCCAGCCGGGACAGGCGTATGGCTACACCTTC; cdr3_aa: CAISQPGQAYGYTF
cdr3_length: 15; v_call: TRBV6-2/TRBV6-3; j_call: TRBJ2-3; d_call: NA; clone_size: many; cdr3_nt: TGTGCCAGCAGTTACCCCCCCTCGGGGAAAGATACGCAGTATTTT; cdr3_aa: CASSYPPSGKDTQYF
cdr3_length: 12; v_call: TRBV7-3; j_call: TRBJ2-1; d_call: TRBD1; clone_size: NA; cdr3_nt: TGTGCCAGCAGCGCGGGACAGGGTGCTCAGTTCTTC; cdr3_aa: CASSAGQGAQFF
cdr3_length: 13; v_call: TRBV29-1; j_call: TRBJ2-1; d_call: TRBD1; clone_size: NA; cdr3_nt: TGCAGCGGAGACAGGGCTAGTTCGAATGAGCAGTTCTTC; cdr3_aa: CSGDRASSNEQFF
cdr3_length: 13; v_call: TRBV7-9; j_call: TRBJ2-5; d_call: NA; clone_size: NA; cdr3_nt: TGTGCCAGCAGCCAACCGGGGTTGGGGACCCAGTACTTC; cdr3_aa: CASSQPGLGTQYF